These 9 T cell receptor beta chains came from one sample sequenced in a study of shared clonotypes between healthy human individuals. Positive CCR7 selection of CD45RO-negative cells yielded the naive CD8 cells, and terminally differentiated effector memory CD45RA+ cells were excluded. TCRdb's table, derived via immunoSEQ multiplex PCR, lists solely in-frame clones and lacks some. The sample consists of about 590,000 clones, roughly 96% of them appearing once. The source material was naive CD8+ T cells sorted from blood. Receptors were obtained from a woman aged 25 to 39 in good health.

The chain joins TRBV27 to TRBJ2-3; 8 bases fit TRBD2. CDR1 and CDR2 (germline): MNHEY, SMNVEV (reference sequence). The CDR3 runs 15 residues. V trimming: 2 bases; J trimming: 1 base; junction bases outside the gene matches: 2. Here the CDR3 reads CASSLLGRGTDTQYF. The CDR3 DNA reads TGTGCCAGCAGTTTACTCGGGAGGGGCACAGATACGCAGTATTTT.

This rearrangement joins TRBV5-1 to TRBJ2-6, with D uncertain. Germline V lookup: CDR1 SGHRS, CDR2 YFSETQ. V shed 3 bases and J shed 2 bases, with 9 bases lying between them. CDR3 length: 15 residues. CDR3 DNA: TGCGCCAGCAGCTCGGACGTCACTGGGGCCAACGTCCTGACTTTC. As protein: CASSSDVTGANVLTF.

This chain links TRBV7-9 with TRBJ2-5, with 10 positions matching TRBD2. This CDR3 region has 16 residues. Looked up from germline, CDR1 is SEHNR and CDR2 is FQNEAQ (reference sequence). Trimming took 0 bases from V and 3 from J; bases not matched to a gene: 4. The chain's CDR3 is CASSLALAGVKETQYF. CDR3 bases: TGTGCCAGCAGCTTAGCGCTAGCGGGAGTAAAAGAGACCCAGTACTTC. The whole variable domain, filled in from reference TRBV7-9 and TRBJ2-5, reads DTGVSQNPRHKITKRGQNVTFRCDPISEHNRLYWYRQTLGQGPEFLTYFQNEAQLEKSRLLSDRFSAERPKGSFSTLEIQRTEQGDSAMYLCASSLALAGVKETQYFGPGTRLLVL.

The chain couples TRBV27 to TRBJ1-4; 9 bases are shared with TRBD1. This CDR3 spans 14 amino acids. The J segment lost 8 bases and the V segment lost 4 bases, leaving 5 bases of the junction unmatched. Germline V gene sequence: CDR1 MNHEY, CDR2 SMNVEV (reference sequence). For the CDR3, the DNA is TGTGCCAGCAGTTCACAGGGGGCACGAGAAAAACTGTTTTTT. This sequence encodes CASSSQGAREKLFF.

V and J are TRBV2 and TRBJ2-7; 7 nucleotides line up with TRBD2. This CDR3 has 16 amino acids. V shed 1 base and J 0 bases; nucleotides not matched to a gene: 6. Germline V gives CDR1 SNHLY, CDR2 FYNNEI. The CDR3 here is CASSEDIGGSSYEQYF. DNA of the CDR3: TGTGCCAGCAGTGAAGACATCGGGGGGAGCTCCTACGAGCAGTACTTC.

CDR3 sequence: CASSQSLRRGRYEQYF. CDR3 in DNA: TGCGCCAGCAGCCAATCCCTCCGGAGGGGAAGATACGAGCAGTACTTC. The chain employs TRBV4-1 and TRBJ2-7; D is perhaps TRBD2 (6 bases). Germline V gives CDR1 MGHRA, CDR2 YSYEKL. CDR3 size: 16 residues. Trimming cost V 2 bases and J 4 bases, with 18 bases left between them.

The V gene is TRBV29-1, the J gene TRBJ2-7; D might be TRBD1 (6 bases). This CDR3 region has 12 residues. Trimming took off 6 bases at V and 6 bases at J, with 15 bases between the two ends. Germline lookup yields CDR1 SQVTM and CDR2 ANQGSEA. In nucleotides, the CDR3 is TGCAGCGTCGAACAGGGCGGGTCCGAGCAGTACTTC. Translation: CSVEQGGSEQYF.

The chain has TRBV13 and TRBJ2-7; 10 nucleotides match TRBD2. This CDR3 contains 14 residues. Germline loops: CDR1 PRHDT, CDR2 FYEKMQ (reference sequence). V lost 5 bases and J lost 4; bases outside the gene matches: 5. For the CDR3, the DNA is TGTGCCAGCAGCCGACCTAGCGGGAGTTACGAGCAGTACTTC. Amino acids: CASSRPSGSYEQYF.

This chain uses TRBV12-5 with TRBJ2-7; 9 nucleotides line up with TRBD1. Germline CDR1 and CDR2: LGHNT and FRNRAP. This CDR3 spans 13 amino acids. J lost 0 bases, V lost 6 bases, and 0 bases had no gene match. As DNA, the CDR3 is TGTGCTAGTGGGGACAGGGGCTCCTACGAGCAGTACTTC. Translation: CASGDRGSYEQYF. The whole variable domain, remainder taken from reference TRBV12-5 and TRBJ2-7, is DARVTQTPRHKVTEMGQEVTMRCQPILGHNTVFWYRQTMMQGLELLAYFRNRAPLDDSGMPKDRFSAEMPDATLATLKIQPSEPRDSAVYFCASGDRGSYEQYFGPGTRLTVT.